The entry that follows covers one TCR beta chain sequence. These data come from a study of OX40 agonist ivuxolimab in advanced cancers. Looking at the study overall: Six ivuxolimab dose levels, 0.01 to 10 mg/kg, were given intravenously every 2 weeks.

Germline CDR1 reads SGDLS; CDR2 reads YYNGEE. CDR3 length equals 17 residues. J was trimmed by 6 bases and V by 4 bases; bases with no gene match: 11. The assay was immunoSEQ multiplex PCR, and TCRdb's table has in-frame clones only and misses some. The table includes tens of thousands of clones, 70% to 90% detected once. This sequence originates from an adult with an advanced solid tumor such as melanoma, head and neck, liver or kidney cancer. The chain combines TRBV9 with TRBJ2-2, with 11 positions matching TRBD2. The sample in question was CD4+ or CD8+ T cells sorted from blood, obtained in a trial of the OX40 agonist ivuxolimab. This CDR3 is CASSPHVGTSGAGELFF. CDR3 sequence (DNA): TGTGCCAGCAGCCCCCACGTGGGGACTAGCGGCGCCGGGGAGCTGTTTTTT. Full variable domain (remainder filled in from reference TRBV9 and TRBJ2-2): DSGVTQTPKHLITATGQRVTLRCSPRSGDLSVYWYQQSLDQGLQFLIQYYNGEERAKGNILERFSAQQFPDLHSELNLSSLELGDSALYFCASSPHVGTSGAGELFFGEGSRLTVL.